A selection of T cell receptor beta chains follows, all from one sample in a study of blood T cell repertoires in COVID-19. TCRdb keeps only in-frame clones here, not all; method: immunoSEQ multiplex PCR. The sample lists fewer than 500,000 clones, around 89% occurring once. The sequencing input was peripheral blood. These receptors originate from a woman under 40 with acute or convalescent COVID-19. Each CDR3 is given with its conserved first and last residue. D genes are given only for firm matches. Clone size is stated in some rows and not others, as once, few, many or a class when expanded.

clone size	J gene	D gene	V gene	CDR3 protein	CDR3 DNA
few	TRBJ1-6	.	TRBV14	CASSQEAADTYPHNSPLHF	TGTGCCAGCAGCCAAGAGGCTGCGGACACCTACCCCCATAATTCACCCCTCCACTTT
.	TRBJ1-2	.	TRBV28	CASSPARGYTF	TGTGCCAGCAGCCCCGCCCGGGGCTACACCTTC
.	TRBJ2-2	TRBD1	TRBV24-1	CATSGTKGQGDTGELFF	TGTGCCACCAGTGGTACCAAAGGACAGGGAGACACCGGGGAGCTGTTTTTT
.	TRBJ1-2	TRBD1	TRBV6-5	CASSRQGQYGYTF	TGTGCCAGCAGTAGACAGGGGCAATATGGCTACACCTTC
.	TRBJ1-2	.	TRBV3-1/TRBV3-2	CASSVNRVRGYTF	TGTGCCAGCAGCGTCAACAGGGTCCGTGGCTACACCTTC
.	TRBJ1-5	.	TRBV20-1	CSASLSVNQPQHF	TGCAGTGCTAGTCTGTCAGTCAATCAGCCCCAGCATTTT
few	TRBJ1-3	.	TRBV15	CATSRGPGEMSTIYF	TGTGCCACCAGCAGAGGGCCAGGGGAAATGAGCACCATATATTTT
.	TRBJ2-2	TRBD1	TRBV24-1	CATSDYTGVTGELFF	TGTGCCACCAGTGATTATACAGGGGTCACCGGGGAGCTGTTTTTT
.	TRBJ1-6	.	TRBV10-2	CASSERGGSVSSPLHF	TGCGCCAGCAGTGAGCGGGGGGGCAGCGTGAGTTCACCCCTCCACTTT
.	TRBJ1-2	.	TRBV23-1	CATREGFGGYTF	TGCGCCACTAGGGAGGGGTTTGGTGGCTACACCTTC
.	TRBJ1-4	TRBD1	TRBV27	CASSNRGQGEKLFF	TGTGCCAGCAGCAACAGGGGGCAAGGGGAAAAACTGTTTTTT
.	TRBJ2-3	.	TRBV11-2	CASSLVWAGDKDTQYF	TGTGCCAGCAGCTTAGTTTGGGCGGGCGATAAAGATACGCAGTATTTT
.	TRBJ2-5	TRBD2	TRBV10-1	CASSESGGETQYF	TGCGCCAGCAGTGAAAGCGGGGGAGAGACCCAGTACTTC
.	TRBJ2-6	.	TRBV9	CASSPQPSGANVLTF	TGTGCCAGCAGCCCACAGCCCTCTGGGGCCAACGTCCTGACTTTC
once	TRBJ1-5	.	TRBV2	CASSESGQYQPQHF	TGTGCCAGCAGTGAGTCAGGGCAGTATCAGCCCCAGCATTTT
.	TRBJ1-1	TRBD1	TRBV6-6	CASSYGTERMNTEAFF	TGTGCCAGCAGTTATGGGACAGAGCGTATGAACACTGAAGCTTTCTTT
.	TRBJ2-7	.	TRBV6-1	CASSDRGSWAYEQYF	TGTGCCAGCAGTGACAGGGGATCTTGGGCCTACGAGCAGTACTTC
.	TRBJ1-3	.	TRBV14	CASSQERQGGNTIYF	TGTGCCAGCAGCCAAGAACGACAAGGAGGAAACACCATATATTTT
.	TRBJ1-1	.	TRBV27	CASSLNRVTEAFF	TGTGCCAGCAGTTTGAACAGGGTAACTGAAGCTTTCTTT
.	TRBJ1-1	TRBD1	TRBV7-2	CASSFVQGTEAFF	TGTGCCAGCAGCTTCGTACAGGGGACTGAAGCTTTCTTT
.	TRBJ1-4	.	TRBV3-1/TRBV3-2	CASSPRYRTANEKLFF	TGTGCCAGCAGCCCCAGATATCGGACAGCTAATGAAAAACTGTTTTTT
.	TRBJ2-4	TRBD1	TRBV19	CASSTLTGSSKNIQYF	TGTGCCAGTAGTACCCTGACAGGGTCGTCAAAAAACATTCAGTACTTC
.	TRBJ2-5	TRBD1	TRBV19	CASTPLGGQGETQYF	TGTGCCAGTACCCCCCTCGGGGGACAGGGGGAGACCCAGTACTTC
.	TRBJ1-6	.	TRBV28	CASSLTVSNSPLHF	TGTGCCAGCAGTTTAACGGTGTCAAATTCACCCCTCCACTTT
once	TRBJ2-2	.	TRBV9	CASSVGNLNTGELFF	TGTGCCAGCAGCGTAGGTAACTTAAACACCGGGGAGCTGTTTTTT